The T cell receptor (beta chain) described here comes from a study of regulatory and conventional T cells in RAG deficiency. This clone was seen a single time. Genomic DNA came from blood regulatory T cells gated CD4+ CD25-high CD127-low. Sequenced by immunoSEQ multiplex PCR; TCRdb stores in-frame clones only, minus some. The sample includes some 28,000 clones, under 95% of them seen just once. The same data also contributed to another study, on regulatory T cells. This second report adds: The PCR used 52 TRBV and 13 TRBJ primers. Patient repertoires had restricted TRB V-J pairs and skewed V and J usage, most in Tregs.

This receptor was identified in a human donor in good health. The sequenced sample consisted of Tregs sorted from blood.

The chain's CDR3 is CASRQPGKNIQYF. The DNA of the CDR3 is TGTGCCAGCAGACAACCTGGGAAAAACATTCAGTACTTC. This chain uses TRBV6-1 with TRBJ2-4; D gene uncertain. Germline assignment: CDR1 MNHNS and CDR2 SASEGT. The CDR3 sequence is 13 residues long. V gave up 6 bases and J gave up 4 bases, with 10 bases separating them.